The subject of this entry is one T cell receptor beta chain. The CDR3 is 12 amino acids. With V trimmed by 5 bases and J by 8 bases, 1 base remained unmatched. Germline-derived CDR1 and CDR2 are LGHNA and YNFKEQ. The entry originates in a study of blood T cell repertoires in COVID-19. Repertoires were generated with immunoSEQ multiplex PCR, while TCRdb's copy carries only in-frame clones and drops some. This sample has roughly 240,000 clones, with about 86% found just once. J is TRBJ2-1 and V is TRBV4-2, with 9 bases aligning to TRBD1. Sequencing was performed on peripheral blood. This sequence originates from a man aged 18 to 30 with active or convalescent COVID-19. The CDR3 spells CASSDRGDEQFF. CDR3 DNA: TGTGCCAGCAGCGACAGGGGGGATGAGCAGTTCTTC.